These 23 T cell receptor beta chains originate from one sample sequenced in a study of blood T cells in healthy people across ages. A sample-barcoded 5' primer and a J-beta primer mix were used in a second PCR of roughly 7 to 11 cycles. Each CDR3 protein is one row after TCRdb ran MiXCR on the 5' RACE reads. This sample yields about 780,000 distinct CDR3 sequences, of which 35% to 50% are seen a single time; about a sixth belongs to the top ten. Sequencing was performed on blood. The receptor source for this set is a man at least 80 years old in good health.

V usage is TRBV9 and J usage is TRBJ1-1; 7 nucleotides match TRBD1. Germline trimming cut 4 bases from V and 1 base from J; bases unmatched to any gene: 4. CDR3 length: 14 residues. Germline lookup yields CDR1 SGDLS and CDR2 YYNGEE. CDR3: CASSPHRGNTEAFF. DNA of the CDR3: TGTGCCAGCAGCCCACACAGGGGGAACACTGAAGCTTTCTTT. Full variable domain (rest looked up from reference TRBV9 and TRBJ1-1): DSGVTQTPKHLITATGQRVTLRCSPRSGDLSVYWYQQSLDQGLQFLIQYYNGEERAKGNILERFSAQQFPDLHSELNLSSLELGDSALYFCASSPHRGNTEAFFGQGTRLTVV.

This clonotype showed up just a few times. This chain uses TRBV11-2 with TRBJ2-1, with D perhaps matching TRBD1 (5 bases). Germline V CDR1 and CDR2: SGHAT, FQNNGV. CDR3 length equals 15 residues. The V gene lost 3 bases and the J gene lost 2 bases, with 11 bases spanning the gap. The CDR3 spells CASSFIGQPYNEQFF. Here the CDR3 DNA reads TGTGCCAGCAGCTTTATCGGACAACCCTACAATGAGCAGTTCTTC. The variable domain in full, completed from reference TRBV11-2 and TRBJ2-1, reads EAGVAQSPRYKIIEKRQSVAFWCNPISGHATLYWYQQILGQGPKLLIQFQNNGVVDDSQLPKDRFSAERLKGVDSTLKIQPAKLEDSAVYLCASSFIGQPYNEQFFGPGTRLTVL.

The chain uses TRBV6-1 and TRBJ2-3, with 9 bases aligning to TRBD2. Losses at the gene ends were 2 bases for V and 1 base for J; bases not matched to a gene: 4. Germline values: CDR1 MNHNS, CDR2 SASEGT. There are 16 residues in the CDR3. This CDR3 reads CASSELAGRGTDTQYF. For the CDR3, the DNA is TGTGCCAGCAGTGAACTAGCGGGAAGAGGCACAGATACGCAGTATTTT.

Comments on this clonotype: A much larger clone lies one base from this, so it may be a read error. The chain carries TRBV4-3 and TRBJ2-4; 10 bases are a match to TRBD2. Germline CDR1 reads LGHNA; CDR2 reads YSLEER. The CDR3 runs to 15 residues. V lost 4 bases, J lost 13 bases, and 13 bases stayed unmatched. CDR3 sequence: CASSRFGTSDNEQYF. The CDR3 coding sequence is TGCGCCAGCAGCCGGTTCGGGACTAGCGACAATGAGCAGTACTTC.

The sample holds many counts of this clonotype. A much more abundant neighbour one base away suggests this may be a read error. The V gene is TRBV5-1, the J gene TRBJ1-1; D might be TRBD1 (6 bases). V dropped 4 bases and J dropped 7 bases, with 17 bases sitting between them. CDR1 is SGHRS and CDR2 is YFSETQ in the germline V gene. There are 14 residues in the CDR3. CDR3 nucleotide sequence: TGCGCCAGCAGCGTGGCCAGGACAGAGGGTGAAGCTTTCTTT. Translated, it gives CASSVARTEGEAFF.

The rearrangement links TRBV29-1 to TRBJ2-1, with D possibly TRBD2 on 6 matching bases. CDR3 size: 11 residues. Per germline, CDR1 SQVTM and CDR2 ANQGSEA. The V gene lost 8 bases and the J gene lost 9 bases, with 14 bases spanning the gap. CDR3 DNA sequence: TGCAGCACCGGGACTGGTGGTGAGCAGTTCTTC. This codes for CSTGTGGEQFF.

The table lists this clonotype with many counts. The chain couples TRBV4-2 to TRBJ2-5, with 14 positions matching TRBD2. Per germline, CDR1 LGHNA and CDR2 YNFKEQ. The CDR3 extends over 17 amino acids. Losses at the gene ends were 4 bases for V and 4 bases for J; bases not matched to a gene: 8. Written as DNA, the CDR3 is TGTGCCAGCAGCCGCCTGGGGACTAGCGGGAGTGTAGAGACCCAGTACTTC. It yields the protein CASSRLGTSGSVETQYF.

The chain combines TRBV3-1 with TRBJ2-7, with D unresolved. There are 13 residues in the CDR3. Trimming took off 3 bases at V and 0 bases at J, with 6 bases between the two ends. Germline V CDR1 and CDR2: LGHDT, YNNKEL (reference sequence). The CDR3 spells CASSHSSSYEQYF. In DNA form, the CDR3 reads TGTGCCAGCAGCCACTCTAGCTCCTACGAGCAGTACTTC.

Of note for this clonotype: This may be a read error, as it is one base from a much larger clone. The chain uses TRBV29-1 and TRBJ2-7; TRBD1 is a possible D gene (6 bases). CDR1 and CDR2 from the germline V gene are SQVTM and ANQGSEA. The CDR3 contains 13 residues. The CDR3 reads CNVRLTGTYEQYF. In nucleotides, the CDR3 is TGCAACGTCCGCCTGACAGGCACCTACGAGCAGTACTTC.

The chain recombines TRBV4-1 with TRBJ2-1; 7 bases agree with TRBD2. The CDR3 sequence is 15 residues long. Germline V gene data show CDR1 as MGHRA and CDR2 as YSYEKL. Germline trimming cut 1 base from V and 9 bases from J; bases unmatched to any gene: 9. CDR3 sequence: CASSQASGMRSEQFF. For the CDR3, the DNA is TGCGCCAGCAGCCAAGCCAGCGGGATGAGGTCTGAGCAGTTCTTC.

Only a few counts were recorded for this clonotype. The chain employs TRBV20-1 and TRBJ2-5; 7 nucleotides align to TRBD2. CDR3 length equals 16 residues. Trimming cost V 6 bases and J 2 bases; bases outside gene matches: 15. Germline V gene lookup returns CDR1 DFQATT and CDR2 SNEGSKA (reference sequence). CDR3 in amino acids: CSARSAGVSGQETQYF. The CDR3, as DNA: TGCAGTGCCCGGTCGGCGGGAGTATCAGGGCAAGAGACCCAGTACTTC.

The rearrangement joins TRBV20-1 to TRBJ2-7; 8 nucleotides agree with TRBD2. Germline assignment: CDR1 DFQATT and CDR2 SNEGSKA (reference sequence). The V and J ends lost 5 bases and 7 bases, in that order; junction bases with no gene match: 10. The CDR3 is made up of 13 amino acids. The CDR3 region has the DNA TGCAGTGCTTCTAAAGCGGGGGTGGGAGAGCAGTACTTC. The encoded protein is CSASKAGVGEQYF.

The chain's CDR3 is CSASSPGTSAAYERYF. As DNA, the CDR3 is TGCAGTGCTAGCTCCCCAGGGACTAGCGCCGCCTACGAGCGGTACTTC. The rearrangement uses TRBV20-1 and TRBJ2-5; 10 bases agree with TRBD2. V was pared by 3 bases and J by 13 bases, with 20 bases of the junction left unmatched. Germline CDR1 is DFQATT and CDR2 is SNEGSKA (reference sequence). This CDR3 is built from 16 residues.

This rearrangement joins TRBV18 to TRBJ2-4; TRBD2 matches at 8 bases. Judging by the DNA end, TRBJ2-5 fits better; the J call may be wrong. CDR1 and CDR2 (germline): KGHSH, LQKENI. The CDR3 runs 14 residues. The CDR3, as DNA: TGTGCCAGCTCACCACCTAGCGGGATGGGGACCCAGTACTTC. Translating it yields CASSPPSGMGTQYF.

About this clonotype itself: One end of the junction varies from germline; a read error may be responsible. The chain recombines TRBV27 with TRBJ2-1; tentative D call: TRBD2 (5 bases). Germline CDR1 and CDR2: MNHEY and SMNVEV (reference sequence). CDR3 length: 16 amino acids. CDR3 protein: CASSFNQRSSYSEQFF. The CDR3 region has the DNA TGTGCCAGCAGTTTTAATCAGCGGAGCTCCTACAGTGAGCAGTTCTTC.

This clonotype was counted between two and nine times. V and J are TRBV20-1 and TRBJ2-5; 9 bases line up with TRBD1. Germline trimming cut 4 bases from V and 3 bases from J; bases unmatched to any gene: 6. Germline V gene lookup returns CDR1 DFQATT and CDR2 SNEGSKA (reference sequence). The CDR3 sequence is 14 residues long. CDR3 sequence (DNA): TGCAGTGCTACAACCGGGACAGGGAAAGAGACCCAGTACTTC. Translated: CSATTGTGKETQYF.

V is TRBV25-1 and J is TRBJ1-1; 8 bases match TRBD1. Germline V gene lookup returns CDR1 MGHDK and CDR2 SYGVNS. V dropped 4 bases and J dropped 7; count of bases not matched to a gene: 14. The CDR3 spans 16 residues. Written as DNA, the CDR3 is TGTGCCAGCAGTGGGTCGACAGGGGTTGCGCACAATGAAGCTTTCTTT. The encoded protein is CASSGSTGVAHNEAFF.

The chain carries TRBV18 and TRBJ2-1, with 8 bases matching TRBD2. Looked up from germline, CDR1 is KGHSH and CDR2 is LQKENI. J lost 5 bases, V lost 5 bases, and 14 bases had no gene match. The CDR3 has 17 residues. The DNA of the CDR3 is TGTGCCAGCTCATCCAACCCCGGGAGGGTAGTCCACAATGAGCAGTTCTTC. This translates into CASSSNPGRVVHNEQFF.

This clonotype was detected only a few times. This sequence joins TRBV5-6 and TRBJ1-2; D is undetermined. V lost 3 bases to trimming and J lost 4 bases, with 10 bases between them. The CDR3 has 13 residues. The germline V gene encodes CDR1 SGHDT and CDR2 YYEEEE. The CDR3 here is CASSSGSTYGYTF. The CDR3, as DNA: TGTGCCAGCAGCTCCGGGTCCACCTATGGCTACACCTTC. Drawing the rest from reference TRBV5-6 and TRBJ1-2, the complete variable domain is DAGVTQSPTHLIKTRGQQVTLRCSPKSGHDTVSWYQQALGQGPQFIFQYYEEEERQRGNFPDRFSGHQFPNYSSELNVNALLLGDSALYLCASSSGSTYGYTFGSGTRLTVV.

The chain is built from TRBV7-3 and TRBJ2-5, with D possibly TRBD1 on 5 matching bases. V lost 5 bases, J lost 4 bases, and 17 bases lay in between. The CDR3 covers 15 residues. Looked up from germline, CDR1 is SGHTA and CDR2 is FQGTGA. For the CDR3, the DNA is TGTGCCAGCAGCCGCGTCTGGGGCTTGGGAGAGACCCAGTACTTC. This sequence encodes CASSRVWGLGETQYF.

In this sample, this clonotype turned up a few times. This chain uses TRBV20-1 with TRBJ2-7; 10 nucleotides line up with TRBD1. Trimming took 4 bases from V and 5 from J; bases not matched to a gene: 8. Germline V CDR1 and CDR2: DFQATT, SNEGSKA (reference sequence). This CDR3 is 14 amino acids long. The CDR3 loop is CSAKPGQGFNEQYF. CDR3 nucleotide sequence: TGCAGTGCTAAACCGGGACAGGGGTTCAACGAGCAGTACTTC.

The chain combines TRBV10-3 with TRBJ2-3; 9 positions match TRBD2. V lost 9 bases, J lost 1 base, and 2 bases stayed unmatched. This CDR3 is built from 13 residues. Germline assignment: CDR1 ENHRY and CDR2 SYGVKD. CDR3 amino acids: CAIKREGTDTQYF. CDR3 nucleotides: TGTGCCATAAAGCGGGAGGGCACAGATACGCAGTATTTT.

The rearrangement joins TRBV2 to TRBJ1-6; unclear D gene. With 6 bases removed from V and 6 bases from J, the gap between germline ends came to 6 bases. CDR3 length: 12 amino acids. Germline CDR1 reads SNHLY; CDR2 reads FYNNEI. This CDR3 reads CASRMGNSPLHF. The CDR3 DNA is TGTGCCAGCAGGATGGGTAATTCACCCCTCCACTTT. The full variable domain, rest sourced from reference TRBV2 and TRBJ1-6, is EPEVTQTPSHQVTQMGQEVILRCVPISNHLYFYWYRQILGQKVEFLVSFYNNEISEKSEIFDDQFSVERPDGSNFTLKIRSTKLEDSAMYFCASRMGNSPLHFGNGTRLTVT.